A selection of T cell receptor beta chains follows, all from one sample in a study of T cell changes during pregnancy in multiple sclerosis. The table came from immunoSEQ multiplex PCR; TCRdb's copy has only in-frame clones and leaves some out. The sample lists fewer than 45,000 clones; roughly nine tenths were seen once. The input for sequencing was CD4+ T cells from peripheral blood mononuclear cells, taken in the second trimester of pregnancy. Source of these receptors: a female donor in good health, enrolled as a control in a pregnancy study. The CDR3 runs from the conserved cysteine through the conserved F or W. Fields, in order: D gene, clone size, V gene, J gene, CDR3 DNA, CDR3 protein. D genes are given only for firm matches. Clone size is given for some rows only: seen once, a few or many times, or a class if the clone is expanded.

NA	NA	TRBV7-5	TRBJ2-1	TGTGCCAGAAGCTTAGAAAGGCCACGTAGGTGCGGTGAGCAGTTCTTC	CARSLERPRRCGEQFF
NA	NA	TRBV15	TRBJ2-6	TGTGCCACCAGCAGAGTTCGGAACAGGGTAGACTCTGGGGCCAACGTCCTGACTTTC	CATSRVRNRVDSGANVLTF
TRBD1	once	TRBV9	TRBJ2-6	TGTGCCAGCGCCGCGGGCAGGACAGGGGTCTCTGGGGCCAACGTCCTGACTTTC	CASAAGRTGVSGANVLTF
TRBD1	NA	TRBV9	TRBJ2-3	TGTGCCAGCAGCGCCCGACAGGGGGATAACACAGATACGCAGTATTTT	CASSARQGDNTDTQYF
TRBD2	few	TRBV7-9	TRBJ2-1	TGTGCCAGCAGCTTAGTAAGTCTAGCGGGACCCTACAATGAGCAGTTCTTC	CASSLVSLAGPYNEQFF
TRBD2	NA	TRBV7-2	TRBJ2-5	TGTGCCAGCAGCTTTAGACTAGCGGGGGAGGAGACCCAGTACTTC	CASSFRLAGEETQYF
TRBD1	NA	TRBV27	TRBJ1-2	TGTGCCAGCAGTCTGGCGGGAGGGTCAGGGGGCTATGGCTACACCTTC	CASSLAGGSGGYGYTF
TRBD1	NA	TRBV5-1	TRBJ2-7	TGCGCCAGCAGCCCTAATACCGGGACAGAGACAACCGAGCAGTACTTC	CASSPNTGTETTEQYF
TRBD2	NA	TRBV11-3	TRBJ2-1	TGTGCCAGCAGCTCTAGCTCTAGCGGGGGGACAAATGAGCAGTTCTTC	CASSSSSSGGTNEQFF
NA	NA	TRBV19	TRBJ1-1	TGTGCCAGTAGTATCTCGCCACGAGGGAGGACTGAAGCTTTCTTT	CASSISPRGRTEAFF
TRBD2	NA	TRBV6-1	TRBJ2-5	TGTGCCAGCAGCCCCCGGGGGAGGGTTCAGGGGACCCAGTACTTC	CASSPRGRVQGTQYF
NA	NA	TRBV6-1	TRBJ2-5	TGTGCCAGCAGTCCCGGACTCGTTCAAGAGACCCAGTACTTC	CASSPGLVQETQYF
TRBD2	NA	TRBV28	TRBJ2-3	TGTGCCAGCAGTTTGCTCGGGAGGAGCACAGATACGCAGTATTTT	CASSLLGRSTDTQYF
TRBD1	NA	TRBV18	TRBJ1-6	TGTGCCAGCTCAACGACAGGGTACGATTCACCCCTCCACTTT	CASSTTGYDSPLHF
TRBD2	NA	TRBV5-1	TRBJ2-1	TGCGCCAGCAGCTTGGGTCTAGCGGGGGGCCTTTCCTACAATGAGCAGTTCTTC	CASSLGLAGGLSYNEQFF
TRBD2	NA	TRBV9	TRBJ2-5	TGTGCCAGCAGCGTAGCTAGCGGGGTCCTCCAAGAGACCCAGTACTTC	CASSVASGVLQETQYF
TRBD1	NA	TRBV19	TRBJ1-1	TGTGCCAGTAGGGGGACAGGGACTGAAGCTTTCTTT	CASRGTGTEAFF
TRBD1	NA	TRBV11-3	TRBJ2-1	TGTGCCAGCAGCTTATCAAACCGGGACAGGCAGTTCTTC	CASSLSNRDRQFF
TRBD2	NA	TRBV10-2	TRBJ2-2	TGCGCCAGCAGTGACTTGTGGGGACTAGCGGACTCGAACACCGGGGAGCTGTTTTTT	CASSDLWGLADSNTGELFF
TRBD2	NA	TRBV14	TRBJ2-7	TGTGCCAGCAGCCAAGGACTAGCGGGTATTTACGAGCAGTACTTC	CASSQGLAGIYEQYF
NA	NA	TRBV19	TRBJ2-5	TGTGCCAGTAGACCTGGGGGCGGGAGAGGGCAGACCCAGTACTTC	CASRPGGGRGQTQYF
TRBD1	NA	TRBV19	TRBJ2-1	TGTGCCAGTTCCCGACAGGGCCCCATCCCAAGGAATGAGCAGTTCTTC	CASSRQGPIPRNEQFF
TRBD2	NA	TRBV4-1	TRBJ2-5	TGCGCCAGCAGCCACCCGTCGGGACTAGCGGGGGCCAGACAAGAGACCCAGTACTTC	CASSHPSGLAGARQETQYF
NA	NA	TRBV2	TRBJ2-7	TGTGCCAGCAGTGTATACAGCTACGAGCAGTACTTC	CASSVYSYEQYF
NA	NA	TRBV27	TRBJ2-2	TGTGCCAGCAGACTTAACACCGGGGAGCTGTTTTTT	CASRLNTGELFF
TRBD1	NA	TRBV2	TRBJ1-6	TGTGCCAGCAGTGAACGGACAGGGTGGAATAATTCACCCCTCCACTTT	CASSERTGWNNSPLHF
TRBD1	NA	TRBV11-3	TRBJ1-1	TGTGCCAGCAGCTCAGGGACAGGGCTGAACACTGAAGCTTTCTTT	CASSSGTGLNTEAFF
NA	NA	TRBV28	TRBJ1-4	TGTGCCAGCAGTCCTTTCAATGAAAAACTGTTTTTT	CASSPFNEKLFF
TRBD2	NA	TRBV5-6	TRBJ2-3	TGTGCCAGCAGCTTGGTGGTAGCGGGAGGGCTAGATACGCAGTATTTT	CASSLVVAGGLDTQYF
NA	NA	TRBV7-9	TRBJ1-2	TGTGCCAGCCGTGTGTCAGGAAGTAACTATGGCTACACCTTC	CASRVSGSNYGYTF
NA	NA	TRBV5-8	TRBJ1-5	TGTGCCAGCACCACTCAATGGGGGCTGAATCAGCCCCAGCATTTT	CASTTQWGLNQPQHF
NA	once	TRBV19	TRBJ2-1	TGTGCCAGTAGTAGAGAGACTAGTCCTTACTACAATGAGCAGTTCTTC	CASSRETSPYYNEQFF
NA	NA	TRBV7-2	TRBJ1-2	TGTGCCAGCAGCTTAGAGGGCTTAGGGGATGGCTACACCTTC	CASSLEGLGDGYTF
NA	once	TRBV6-6	TRBJ1-3	TGTGCCAGCAGTTACTCTGGGGGGGTTGGAAACACCATATATTTT	CASSYSGGVGNTIYF
NA	NA	TRBV5-8	TRBJ2-7	TGTGCCAGCAGCTTAGTTCAGGGAAAGTACTTC	CASSLVQGKYF
NA	NA	TRBV2	TRBJ1-4	TGTGCCAGCAGTGCGCAGGCAGTTGGTAATGAAAAACTGTTTTTT	CASSAQAVGNEKLFF
TRBD2	NA	TRBV30	TRBJ2-1	TGTGCCCGCGGGGGGGCCTCCTACAATGAGCAGTTCTTC	CARGGASYNEQFF
NA	once	TRBV5-1	TRBJ1-4	TGCGCCAGCACCCCAGGAGGGCCTTTAGCTAATGAAAAACTGTTTTTT	CASTPGGPLANEKLFF
TRBD1	once	TRBV25-1	TRBJ1-6	TGTGCCAGCAGCAATACAGGGGGCGCAGGCTCACCCCTCCACTTT	CASSNTGGAGSPLHF
TRBD1	NA	TRBV30	TRBJ2-1	TGTGCCTGGACATGGGACAGGGCTCATGAGCAGTTCTTC	CAWTWDRAHEQFF
TRBD2	NA	TRBV6-5	TRBJ2-1	TGTGCCAGCAGGAGGGGAGGGAATGAGCAGTTCTTC	CASRRGGNEQFF
TRBD1	NA	TRBV6-5	TRBJ1-1	TGTGCCAGCCACAGGGGGACGGTCACTGAAGCTTTCTTT	CASHRGTVTEAFF